What follows are 32 T cell receptor beta chains derived from one specimen sequenced in a study of T-cell memory formation after mild COVID-19. One entry per CDR3 protein, called by TCRdb with MiXCR from the 5' RACE reads. The table lists a few hundred thousand distinct CDR3 sequences, under 15% of them singletons. The sample consisted of PBMCs or a T cell subset sorted from them (not recorded which). The receptors stem from a man aged 18 to 35 who had mild COVID-19 (a few samples of this study predate the infection). Cell type and time point are not known.

The chain uses TRBV28 and TRBJ1-2, with TRBD1 as a possible D gene (5 bases). Germline CDR1 reads MDHEN; CDR2 reads SYDVKM. This CDR3 contains 12 residues. V was cut by 6 bases and J by 6 bases, with 11 bases left in between. The CDR3 DNA reads TGTGCCAGCAGGGGGGTTGAACATGGCTACACCTTC. Translating gives CASRGVEHGYTF.

The chain employs TRBV15 and TRBJ2-7, with 9 positions matching TRBD1. CDR3 length equals 13 residues. CDR1 is LNHNV, CDR2 YYDKDF, per germline (reference sequence). V was clipped by 6 bases and J by 6 bases; unmatched bases: 6. DNA for the CDR3: TGTGCCACCAGTTCCGGGACAGGGCCCGAGCAGTACTTC. Its protein product is CATSSGTGPEQYF.

The chain links TRBV11-1 to TRBJ1-1; 7 positions match TRBD1. The junction had 8 bases not matched to a gene; V was cut back by 3 bases and J by 1 base. This CDR3 spans 16 amino acids. Germline assignment: CDR1 SGHAT and CDR2 FQDESV (reference sequence). CDR3 DNA: TGTGCCAGCAGCTTCGTGCCGGGACAGAAGAACACTGAAGCTTTCTTT. This encodes CASSFVPGQKNTEAFF.

Many counts were recorded for this clonotype. J is TRBJ2-5 and V is TRBV12-3 or TRBV12-4; D gene ambiguous. The CDR3 sequence is 13 residues long. V lost 6 bases to trimming and J lost 2 bases, with 10 bases between them. The CDR3: CASSYNSQETQYF. CDR3 bases: TGTGCCAGCAGCTACAACTCACAAGAGACCCAGTACTTC.

V and J are TRBV6-1 and TRBJ1-2; tentatively, D is TRBD1 (5 bases). V lost 7 bases and J lost 3, with 15 bases in between. The V gene's germline CDR1 is MNHNS and CDR2 SASEGT. The CDR3 covers 14 residues. DNA of the CDR3: TGTGCCAGCAAGACGCCGGGGACCTACTATGGCTACACCTTC. Its protein product is CASKTPGTYYGYTF.

This clonotype was observed many times. V and J are TRBV7-2 and TRBJ2-1, with 12 nucleotides matching TRBD2. The length of the CDR3 is 15 residues. After removal of 5 bases from V and 5 bases from J, the junction contained 4 bases not matched to a gene. CDR1 SGHTA and CDR2 FQGNSA come from the germline V gene. CDR3 sequence reads: CASSPGLAGNNEQFF. DNA of the CDR3: TGTGCCAGCAGCCCCGGACTAGCGGGGAACAATGAGCAGTTCTTC.

This chain uses TRBV6-5 with TRBJ1-2, with 7 bases matching TRBD1. V was clipped by 6 bases and J by 3 bases; unmatched bases: 7. This CDR3 spans 14 amino acids. Germline V gene sequence: CDR1 MNHEY, CDR2 SVGAGI. The CDR3 is CASSRHRGHYGYTF. The CDR3 DNA reads TGTGCCAGCAGCAGACACAGGGGACACTATGGCTACACCTTC.

The chain carries TRBV5-5 and TRBJ2-7; D call uncertain. This CDR3 is built from 14 residues. Trimming cost V 1 base and J 1 base, with 9 bases left between them. Germline CDR1 and CDR2: SGHKS and YYEKEE (reference sequence). The CDR3 spells CASSLLGPSYEQYV. The CDR3, as DNA: TGTGCCAGCAGCTTGCTGGGTCCTTCCTACGAGCAGTACGTC.

The V gene is TRBV6-5, the J gene TRBJ2-5; D remains ambiguous. Trimming shortened V by 6 bases and J by 5 bases, and 13 bases separated the two germline ends. The CDR3 is 13 amino acids. Germline CDR1 and CDR2: MNHEY and SVGAGI. CDR3 sequence: CASSGAWRETQYF. In DNA, the CDR3 is TGTGCCAGCAGCGGAGCCTGGCGGGAGACCCAGTACTTC.

This chain uses TRBV7-8 with TRBJ1-1; D not certain. V shed 0 bases and J shed 8 bases, with 16 bases lying between them. This CDR3 is built from 15 residues. Per the germline V gene, CDR1 is SGHVS and CDR2 is FQNEAQ. CDR3 nucleotide sequence: TGTGCCAGCAGCTTAGCCAGGTATAAGACAACCGAAGCTTTCTTT. This gives the protein CASSLARYKTTEAFF.

Only a few counts were recorded for this clonotype. CDR3: CASSSLRGNQPQHF. As DNA, the CDR3 is TGTGCCAGCAGTTCCCTCAGGGGAAATCAGCCCCAGCATTTT. The chain uses TRBV6-2 or TRBV6-3 and TRBJ1-5; tentatively, D is TRBD1 (6 bases). This CDR3 contains 14 residues. Deletions cut 4 bases from V and 4 bases from J, with 11 bases between. In germline, CDR1 is MNHEY, CDR2 SVGEGT.

The sample holds a few counts of this clonotype. The chain has TRBV6-5 and TRBJ2-7; TRBD1 aligns across 9 bases. The germline V gene has CDR1 MNHEY and CDR2 SVGAGI. This CDR3 contains 15 residues. The V gene end was trimmed by 3 bases and the J gene end by 4 bases; junction bases not matched to a gene: 7. CDR3 DNA: TGTGCCAGCAGTTATGCGGGACAGGGTTGGTACGAGCAGTACTTC. Protein: CASSYAGQGWYEQYF.

This sequence joins TRBV7-9 and TRBJ1-1, with TRBD1 matching 8 bases. CDR1 is SEHNR and CDR2 is FQNEAQ in the germline V gene (reference sequence). This CDR3 comprises 14 residues. J lost 4 bases, V lost 2 bases, and 3 bases had no gene match. The CDR3, as DNA: TGTGCCAGCAGCTTACAGGGGGCTATCACTGAAGCTTTCTTT. Translation gives CASSLQGAITEAFF.

This clonotype has only a few counts. The chain combines TRBV5-1 with TRBJ1-2; D is perhaps TRBD1 (6 bases). Per the germline V gene, CDR1 is SGHRS and CDR2 is YFSETQ. V dropped 0 bases and J dropped 7 bases, with 16 bases sitting between them. This CDR3 comprises 15 residues. The CDR3 DNA reads TGCGCCAGCAGCTTGGTACCAACAGGGAGCGGTGGCTACACCTTC. Translating gives CASSLVPTGSGGYTF.

The rearrangement uses TRBV4-3 and TRBJ1-4, with 7 bases lining up with TRBD1. CDR1 and CDR2 (germline): LGHNA, YSLEER. The V segment lost 4 bases and the J segment 14 bases; nucleotides outside the gene matches: 10. The CDR3 runs 13 residues. DNA for the CDR3: TGCGCCAGCAGCCCTATGGGGGGACAGCGGCTGTTTTTT. Translating gives CASSPMGGQRLFF.

The rearrangement links TRBV5-1 to TRBJ2-1, with TRBD2 matching 7 bases. The CDR3 sequence is 14 residues long. V was clipped by 4 bases and J by 7 bases; unmatched bases: 8. CDR1 and CDR2 (germline): SGHRS, YFSETQ. CDR3 coding DNA: TGCGCCAGCAGCCCCACTAGCGATCGGAATGAGCAGTTCTTC. It is translated as CASSPTSDRNEQFF. Looking up the rest from reference TRBV5-1 and TRBJ2-1 gives the full variable domain: KAGVTQTPRYLIKTRGQQVTLSCSPISGHRSVSWYQQTPGQGLQFLFEYFSETQRNKGNFPGRFSGRQFSNSRSEMNVSTLELGDSALYLCASSPTSDRNEQFFGPGTRLTVL.

V and J are TRBV7-2 and TRBJ2-5; D not certain. Germline V gene sequence: CDR1 SGHTA, CDR2 FQGNSA. The CDR3 loop spans 13 amino acids. V lost 0 bases and J lost 5, with 7 bases in between. CDR3: CASSLALGETQYF. As DNA, the CDR3 is TGTGCCAGCAGCTTAGCGCTCGGGGAGACCCAGTACTTC.

This clonotype was observed at least ten times. V gene TRBV4-3 combines with J gene TRBJ2-1, with no clear D. This CDR3 comprises 15 residues. Germline CDR1 and CDR2: LGHNA and YSLEER. V lost 0 bases and J 2 bases, leaving 8 bases between the germline ends. In DNA, the CDR3 is TGCGCCAGCAGCCAAGAGGCAGTTACCTACAATGAGCAGTTCTTC. It specifies CASSQEAVTYNEQFF.

This clonotype was found a few times. The CDR3 protein is CASSFQGYYEFF. In DNA, the CDR3 is TGTGCCAGCAGTTTTCAGGGGTACTACGAGTTCTTC. V and J are TRBV28 and TRBJ2-1; TRBD1 might be the D (6 bases). The length of the CDR3 is 12 residues. The V gene lost 3 bases and the J gene lost 14 bases, with 14 bases spanning the gap. Per germline, CDR1 MDHEN and CDR2 SYDVKM.

This clonotype was seen many times. V and J are TRBV7-2 and TRBJ1-6; 9 nucleotides agree with TRBD1. The CDR3 covers 14 residues. Germline CDR1 and CDR2: SGHTA and FQGNSA. V was pared by 4 bases and J by 5 bases, with 0 bases of the junction left unmatched. CDR3 amino acids: CASSWTGDNSPLHF. CDR3 sequence (DNA): TGTGCCAGCAGCTGGACAGGGGATAATTCACCCCTCCACTTT. Based on the CDR3 plus reference TRBV7-2 and TRBJ1-6, the full variable domain is GAGVSQSPSNKVTEKGKDVELRCDPISGHTALYWYRQSLGQGLEFLIYFQGNSAPDKSGLPSDRFSAERTGGSVSTLTIQRTQQEDSAVYLCASSWTGDNSPLHFGNGTRLTVT.

This clonotype was counted between two and nine times. The CDR3 reads CASSPVAYGYTF. The CDR3 region has the DNA TGTGCCAGCAGCCCTGTCGCGTATGGCTACACCTTC. This chain joins TRBV6-6 and TRBJ1-2; no definite D call. The germline V and J ends were trimmed by 6 bases and 5 bases, with 10 bases remaining between them. Germline loops: CDR1 MNHNY, CDR2 SVGAGI (reference sequence). This CDR3 has 12 residues.

V usage is TRBV5-1 and J usage is TRBJ1-1; D perhaps matches TRBD1 (5 bases). The CDR3 consists of 16 residues. Deletions cut 0 bases from V and 1 base from J, with 13 bases between. CDR1 is SGHRS, CDR2 YFSETQ, per germline. The CDR3 loop is CASSLEARATNTEAFF. The CDR3 DNA is TGCGCCAGCAGCTTGGAGGCCAGGGCGACGAACACTGAAGCTTTCTTT.

V usage is TRBV21-1 and J usage is TRBJ2-2; whether TRBD1, the table's D call, matches the DNA was not checked. TRBV21-1 is noted as a pseudogene. CDR3 length equals 18 residues. CDR3 nucleotide sequence: TGTGCCAGCAGCAAAGAAAAGGGGGTACTGGCTGGGACCGGGGAGCTGTTTTTT. The encoded protein is CASSKEKGVLAGTGELFF.

This clonotype was picked up a small number of times. The rearrangement joins TRBV7-2 to TRBJ2-1; 7 nucleotides line up with TRBD1. There are 13 residues in the CDR3. CDR1 and CDR2 from the germline V gene are SGHTA and FQGNSA. Losses at the gene ends were 5 bases for V and 8 bases for J; bases not matched to a gene: 6. DNA for the CDR3: TGTGCCAGCAGCCCAGGGGGTGGCGATGAGCAGTTCTTC. It specifies CASSPGGGDEQFF.

The V gene is TRBV7-2, the J gene TRBJ2-5; D possibly corresponds to TRBD1 (5 bases). The V gene's germline CDR1 is SGHTA and CDR2 FQGNSA. This CDR3 has 13 amino acids. Trimming pared 3 bases from V and 5 bases from J, leaving 10 bases between. The DNA for the CDR3 is TGTGCCAGCAGCTTCAGGGTAATCGAGACCCAGTACTTC. Translation gives CASSFRVIETQYF.

The chain is built from TRBV5-1 and TRBJ1-2; D not resolved. V was shortened by 0 bases and J by 6 bases, with 12 bases between the two germline ends. CDR3 length equals 14 residues. Germline CDR1 reads SGHRS; CDR2 reads YFSETQ. Here the CDR3 reads CASSLEGSGNGYTF. In DNA form, the CDR3 reads TGCGCCAGCAGCTTGGAAGGAAGTGGGAATGGCTACACCTTC.

This clonotype was picked up many times. The chain combines TRBV18 with TRBJ2-7; D is perhaps TRBD2 (5 bases). Germline V gene sequence: CDR1 KGHSH, CDR2 LQKENI. The CDR3 runs 13 residues. V gave up 0 bases and J gave up 5 bases, with 8 bases separating them. In DNA, the CDR3 is TGTGCCAGCTCACCACCCGGGGTGGACGAGCAGTACTTC. This codes for CASSPPGVDEQYF.

This rearrangement joins TRBV28 to TRBJ1-2; D ambiguous. Trimming took 5 bases from V and 8 from J, leaving 21 bases between them. CDR1 MDHEN and CDR2 SYDVKM come from the germline V gene. The CDR3 has 15 amino acids. CDR3 nucleotides: TGTGCCAGCAGTCCCAATATCGCCCTCCTGGGGGGCTACACCTTC. Amino acids: CASSPNIALLGGYTF.

This clonotype was recorded many times. This chain uses TRBV20-1 with TRBJ2-7; 9 positions agree with TRBD2. J gave up 2 bases and V 1 base, and 0 bases lay outside the gene matches. CDR3 length equals 13 residues. Germline V gene data show CDR1 as DFQATT and CDR2 as SNEGSKA (reference sequence). CDR3 nucleotide sequence: TGCAGTGCTAGAGGACTAGCGGCCTACGAGCAGTACTTC. It yields the protein CSARGLAAYEQYF.

This clonotype was detected a few times. The chain uses TRBV7-9 and TRBJ2-1; D ambiguous. Trimming stripped 8 bases from V and 2 bases from J, with 19 bases between. The CDR3 runs 16 residues. Looked up from germline, CDR1 is SEHNR and CDR2 is FQNEAQ (reference sequence). The CDR3 sequence is CASLGRDGGAYNEQFF. CDR3 DNA sequence: TGTGCCAGCCTGGGAAGAGACGGTGGTGCCTACAATGAGCAGTTCTTC.

A few counts support this clonotype. This chain connects TRBV7-8 to TRBJ2-7; TRBD1 agrees at 8 bases. With V trimmed by 5 bases and J by 3 bases, 9 bases remained unmatched. The germline V gene encodes CDR1 SGHVS and CDR2 FQNEAQ. This CDR3 comprises 15 residues. The CDR3 is CASSNLAGQVYEQYF. DNA of the CDR3: TGTGCCAGCAGCAACCTGGCGGGACAGGTCTACGAGCAGTACTTC.

The chain links TRBV10-3 to TRBJ1-5; D unclear. Trimming took off 3 bases at V and 6 bases at J, with 6 bases between the two ends. The CDR3 spans 12 residues. Per the germline V gene, CDR1 is ENHRY and CDR2 is SYGVKD. The CDR3 DNA sequence: TGTGCCATCAGTGAAATGGGTCAGCCCCAGCATTTT. Translated, it gives CAISEMGQPQHF.